This T cell receptor beta chain derives from a study of T cells in Graves' hyperthyroidism and ophthalmopathy (dated by TCRdb to about 2019). With regard to the full study: A discovery cohort of approximately 97 patients, about 40 with Graves' ophthalmopathy and roughly 59 with stable Graves' hyperthyroidism, was used to find distinguishing TCR V-J signatures. The paper describes TCR Vbeta CDR3 sequencing of 140 or so peripheral blood samples, made up of 40 to 45 ophthalmopathy patients, roughly 72 hyperthyroidism patients and about 17 progressor patients. An independent validation cohort of about 19 hyperthyroidism patients and approximately 16 patients who later progressed to ophthalmopathy tested prospective prediction of ophthalmopathy. In about six Graves' hyperthyroidism patients, the study also compared T-cell repertoires from thyroid tissue with T-cell repertoires from blood. Following sampling, methimazole starting at 30 mg daily was given to hyperthyroidism patients, and high-dose intravenous methylprednisolone was given to ophthalmopathy patients. The approximately 95 discovery patients were divided at random into training and test sets in a 7:3 ratio. Overall results and qualifications from the work: In validation, progression to ophthalmopathy was predicted by the model with 55% to 71% sensitivity and approximately 78% specificity, a median of around 6.5 months before onset. Sample size was not statistically predetermined, and blinding of investigators to group allocation was not performed. A model built on a 13 V-J signature distinguished ophthalmopathy from stable hyperthyroidism, reaching roughly 88% sensitivity and approximately 83% specificity in cross-validation and 80%/75% in testing. Most expanded thyroid clonotypes (frequency above 0.001) were also detected in blood, suggesting blood repertoires may reflect thyroid immune responses.

In the case of this clonotype: There is no known antigen for this receptor. The input lacks base qualities; no much larger clone sits a single base away.

Patients with uncontrolled infections, other autoimmune diseases, pregnancy or lactation were excluded. Diagnoses were based on clinical symptoms, serum thyroxine and TRAb, thyroid ultrasound and orbital computed tomography. Total RNA was extracted with Trizol reagent, and quality was checked on an Agilent 2100 Bioanalyzer. From a lookup of the germline V gene (reference sequence), CDR1 and CDR2 are SEHNR and FQNEAQ. From the cysteine up to the phenylalanine, the CDR3 has a length of 14 residues. Here the CDR3 DNA is all that survives: 42 bases in frame from base 1. Trimming leaves V shorter by 5 bases and J shorter by 6 bases, with the junction holding 8 bases beyond the gene matches. Amplification of TCR beta CDR3 regions was carried out from RNA transcripts. A first-round RT-PCR of the TCR CDR3 used the HTBI primer set with the Qiagen OneStep RT-PCR kit. The libraries were constructed in a second round of multiplex PCR and then size-selected and purified. The libraries were sequenced on an Illumina HiSeq2000 using paired-end 100 bp reads. From the authors' description of their analysis: Raw data were processed with SOAPnuke, discarding reads with adapters, uncalled bases, mean Phred below 15, or no exact constant-primer or identifier match. High-quality paired reads were merged with COPE v1.2.5, and unique nucleotide sequences were defined as clonotypes. MiTCR v1.1 was used to align the clonotypes against IMGT TRBV, TRBD and TRBJ reference segments. Only V-J combinations with frequency above 0.0001, covering roughly 99% of repertoires, were analysed. A TCS score was defined as the ratio between F50 (clonal expansion) and ExV (chaos), using BLOSUM62-based TCRdist between CDR3 peptides within each V-J. Welch's t-statistics and random forest reduced roughly 500 V-J features to 13, which were used in a naive Bayes classifier (R e1071). The Morisita-Horn index was used to measure how similar the thyroid and blood repertoires were. Through fastp at Q25 and MiXCR, TCRdb rebuilt clones from the public reads, retaining in-frame beta chains. Entries are consolidated by CDR3 protein sequence, retaining the most common genes and DNA. What appears here as the V and J calls and clone size reflects TCRdb's work, not the paper's. This sample comprises 600,000 to 700,000 distinct CDR3 sequences, about 45% of them detected only once. Of the sample, less than 8.5% is held by the ten largest clones.

Recombination connected TRBV7-9 to TRBJ1-2, with 8 central nucleotides matching TRBD1. Sequencing was done on a sample of peripheral blood or thyroid tissue (not recorded which). The clonotype originates from an adult man with Graves' disease, either hyperthyroidism or ophthalmopathy (not recorded which). The nucleotide sequence is given as TGTGCCAGCAGCAGCGCAGGACAGGGCGATGGCTACACCTTC. Translated, it reads CASSSAGQGDGYTF.